A single sample is the source of the 21 T cell receptor beta chains below, sequenced in a study of OX40 agonist ivuxolimab in advanced cancers. The data were produced by immunoSEQ multiplex PCR, yet TCRdb's version contains in-frame clones alone and is incomplete. The sample holds approximately 86,000 clones, 86% seen once. Sequences were derived from CD4+ or CD8+ T cells sorted from blood, sampled in a trial of the OX40 agonist ivuxolimab. All receptors derive from an adult with an advanced solid tumor such as melanoma, head and neck, liver or kidney cancer.

This clone was observed a single time. The gene calls are TRBV19 and TRBJ2-2; 8 nucleotides line up with TRBD2. Germline-derived CDR1 and CDR2 are LNHDA and SQIVND (reference sequence). V was clipped by 2 bases and J by 7 bases; unmatched bases: 6. The CDR3 extends over 15 amino acids. The CDR3 sequence: CASSINSGAGGELFF. Written as DNA, the CDR3 is TGTGCCAGTAGTATAAATAGCGGGGCCGGCGGGGAGCTGTTTTTT. Full variable domain (rest looked up from reference TRBV19 and TRBJ2-2): DGGITQSPKYLFRKEGQNVTLSCEQNLNHDAMYWYRQDPGQGLRLIYYSQIVNDFQKGDIAEGYSVSREKKESFPLTVTSAQKNPTAFYLCASSINSGAGGELFFGEGSRLTVL.

The chain is built from TRBV5-4 and TRBJ1-2; no firm D call. V was trimmed by 3 bases and J by 0 bases, leaving 12 bases between them. The CDR3 has 15 residues. Germline-derived CDR1 and CDR2 are SGHNT and YYREEE (reference sequence). The CDR3 is CASSSIIGANYGYTF. The DNA for the CDR3 is TGTGCCAGCAGCTCAATCATAGGAGCTAACTATGGCTACACCTTC.

The chain combines TRBV5-5 with TRBJ1-1, with a tentative D call TRBD1 (6 bases). Germline-derived CDR1 and CDR2 are SGHKS and YYEKEE (reference sequence). This CDR3 is built from 15 residues. V shed 3 bases and J shed 3 bases, with 15 bases lying between them. The CDR3 reads CASSSGGQTHTEAFF. DNA for the CDR3: TGTGCCAGCAGCTCGGGGGGGCAGACCCACACTGAAGCTTTCTTT.

This chain connects TRBV11-1 to TRBJ2-7, with 7 nucleotides matching TRBD1. The V and J ends lost 3 bases and 5 bases, in that order; junction bases with no gene match: 4. The CDR3 extends over 13 amino acids. CDR1 and CDR2 from the germline V gene are SGHAT and FQDESV (reference sequence). The chain's CDR3 is CASSFRGWHEQYF. Here the CDR3 DNA reads TGTGCCAGCAGCTTCAGGGGGTGGCACGAGCAGTACTTC.

This chain links TRBV5-6 with TRBJ2-1; 8 bases fit TRBD1. Germline-derived CDR1 and CDR2 are SGHDT and YYEEEE. The V gene end was trimmed by 2 bases and the J gene end by 4 bases; junction bases not matched to a gene: 11. The CDR3 has 17 amino acids. This CDR3 is CASSLNPRDRPYNEQFF. DNA for the CDR3: TGTGCCAGCAGCTTAAACCCCCGGGACAGGCCGTACAATGAGCAGTTCTTC.

This clone has just a few counts. The chain links TRBV13 to TRBJ1-5; 7 nucleotides match TRBD1. V dropped 3 bases and J dropped 8; count of bases not matched to a gene: 7. The CDR3 length is 14 residues. Per germline, CDR1 PRHDT and CDR2 FYEKMQ (reference sequence). The CDR3, as DNA: TGTGCCAGCAGCTTCGGAGGGGGCGGTAAGCCCCAGCATTTT. Protein product: CASSFGGGGKPQHF.

This clone was observed once. V gene TRBV29-1 combines with J gene TRBJ1-5; TRBD1 is a possible D gene (5 bases). Germline V gene data show CDR1 as SQVTM and CDR2 as ANQGSEA. The CDR3 spans 13 residues. V was trimmed by 5 bases and J by 7 bases, leaving 15 bases between them. CDR3 protein: CSVRDQLEQPQHF. CDR3 in DNA: TGCAGCGTTCGGGACCAGTTAGAGCAGCCCCAGCATTTT.

The table lists this clone with a few counts. The V gene is TRBV4-3, the J gene TRBJ2-1; no clear D. The V gene's germline CDR1 is LGHNA and CDR2 YSLEER. V shed 0 bases and J shed 6 bases, with 18 bases lying between them. The CDR3 sequence is 17 residues long. The CDR3 DNA follows: TGCGCCAGCAGCCAAGATATAAGTGCAAGAGCTGGCAATGAGCAGTTCTTC. Translation gives CASSQDISARAGNEQFF.

The CDR3 spells CASSLTQTPEGNEQFF. In nucleotides, the CDR3 is TGCGCCAGCAGCTTGACCCAGACCCCCGAGGGTAATGAGCAGTTCTTC. The chain is built from TRBV5-1 and TRBJ2-1; TRBD2 might be the D (5 bases). The germline V gene has CDR1 SGHRS and CDR2 YFSETQ. V lost 1 base and J 7 bases, leaving 18 bases between the germline ends. The CDR3 covers 16 residues. Based on the CDR3 plus reference TRBV5-1 and TRBJ2-1, the full variable domain is KAGVTQTPRYLIKTRGQQVTLSCSPISGHRSVSWYQQTPGQGLQFLFEYFSETQRNKGNFPGRFSGRQFSNSRSEMNVSTLELGDSALYLCASSLTQTPEGNEQFFGPGTRLTVL.

This clone is labeled medium-sized. This chain uses TRBV13 with TRBJ2-5; TRBD2 might be the D (6 bases). V shed 5 bases and J shed 2 bases, with 9 bases lying between them. The CDR3 runs to 13 residues. Germline V CDR1 and CDR2: PRHDT, FYEKMQ (reference sequence). The DNA for the CDR3 is TGTGCCAGCAGCGGGGACTGGCAAGAGACCCAGTACTTC. This codes for CASSGDWQETQYF. The full variable domain, rest sourced from reference TRBV13 and TRBJ2-5, is AAGVIQSPRHLIKEKRETATLKCYPIPRHDTVYWYQQGPGQDPQFLISFYEKMQSDKGSIPDRFSAQQFSDYHSELNMSSLELGDSALYFCASSGDWQETQYFGPGTRLLVL.

V is TRBV4-2 and J is TRBJ2-2, with TRBD2 matching 8 bases. The CDR3 is made up of 17 amino acids. Germline CDR1 LGHNA, CDR2 YNFKEQ. With V trimmed by 1 base and J by 0 bases, 4 bases remained unmatched. The CDR3 spells CASSQAIAGPNTGELFF. The CDR3 coding sequence is TGTGCCAGCAGCCAAGCGATAGCGGGACCGAACACCGGGGAGCTGTTTTTT.

J is TRBJ1-4 and V is TRBV4-2, with D maybe TRBD1 (6 bases). The CDR3 is made up of 18 amino acids. The germline V and J ends were trimmed by 2 bases and 0 bases, with 16 bases remaining between them. Germline CDR1 and CDR2: LGHNA and YNFKEQ. CDR3 protein: CASSQKMVPGATNEKLFF. The CDR3 bases are TGTGCCAGCAGCCAAAAAATGGTCCCAGGGGCAACTAATGAAAAACTGTTTTTT.

This clone has just one count. The chain couples TRBV6-1 to TRBJ2-3; 15 nucleotides align to TRBD2. CDR1 and CDR2 (germline): MNHNS, SASEGT. Losses at the gene ends were 4 bases for V and 6 bases for J; bases not matched to a gene: 8. The CDR3 contains 17 residues. This chain's CDR3 is CASSVGLAGGPRDTQYF. CDR3 in DNA: TGTGCCAGCAGTGTCGGACTAGCGGGAGGGCCCCGGGATACGCAGTATTTT.

The CDR3 region has the DNA TGTGCCAGCAAGGTGGGGGCGCTTGACGGGGAGCTGTTTTTT. It encodes CASKVGALDGELFF. The chain carries TRBV6-6 and TRBJ2-2; possible D gene TRBD1, 6 bases. Germline CDR1 and CDR2: MNHNY and SVGAGI (reference sequence). V was pared by 7 bases and J by 7 bases, with 16 bases between. The CDR3 runs to 14 residues.

The chain joins TRBV30 to TRBJ2-1, with a possible D match to TRBD2 (6 bases). The CDR3 loop spans 16 amino acids. Deletions cut 0 bases from V and 0 bases from J, with 12 bases between. Per germline, CDR1 GTSNPN and CDR2 SVGIG (reference sequence). Here the CDR3 DNA reads TGTGCCTGGAGTGTGCCCCTAGCGAGCTCCTACAATGAGCAGTTCTTC. It is translated as CAWSVPLASSYNEQFF.

V usage is TRBV29-1 and J usage is TRBJ1-2; TRBD1 aligns across 7 bases. The germline CDR1 and CDR2 sequences are SQVTM and ANQGSEA. The V segment lost 4 bases and the J segment 6 bases; nucleotides outside the gene matches: 8. This CDR3 has 13 residues. The CDR3 DNA is TGCAGCGTTGCCGTCGGACAGGACCATGGCTACACCTTC. Amino acid sequence: CSVAVGQDHGYTF.

Only a few counts were recorded for this clone. The chain links TRBV7-2 to TRBJ2-3, with D perhaps matching TRBD1 or TRBD2 (6 bases each). CDR1 and CDR2 (germline): SGHTA, FQGNSA. The CDR3 has 15 residues. V was trimmed by 1 base and J by 3 bases, leaving 11 bases between them. CDR3 region: CASSLGVGGTDTQYF. The DNA of the CDR3 is TGTGCCAGCAGCTTAGGCGTAGGGGGGACAGATACGCAGTATTTT.

The chain has TRBV29-1 and TRBJ1-5, with 11 positions matching TRBD1. Unmatched junction bases numbered 8, after V lost 6 bases and J lost 4 bases. Germline-derived CDR1 and CDR2 are SQVTM and ANQGSEA. The CDR3 sequence is 15 residues long. The CDR3: CSVAPGTGGNQPQHF. The CDR3 nucleotides are TGCAGCGTCGCCCCCGGGACAGGGGGTAATCAGCCCCAGCATTTT.

The chain uses TRBV7-6 and TRBJ2-3; 11 nucleotides align to TRBD2. Germline V lookup: CDR1 SGHVS, CDR2 FNYEAQ. V shed 5 bases, J shed 4 bases, and the junction held 14 bases outside the gene matches. The CDR3 runs 18 residues. CDR3 amino acids: CASSVRGGLAGGADTQYF. CDR3 DNA: TGTGCCAGCAGCGTTAGAGGCGGGCTAGCGGGGGGCGCAGATACGCAGTATTTT.

CDR3 nucleotides: TGTGCCAGCAGTCCCGAGGGGGGATGGAGCACAGATACGCAGTATTTT. Its translation is CASSPEGGWSTDTQYF. The chain is built from TRBV2 and TRBJ2-3; D could derive from TRBD1 or TRBD2 (6 bases each). The CDR3 runs to 16 residues. Trimming cost V 5 bases and J 0 bases, with 15 bases left between them. Per the germline V gene, CDR1 is SNHLY and CDR2 is FYNNEI.

This sequence joins TRBV14 and TRBJ2-1; 11 nucleotides line up with TRBD2. The CDR3 has 15 residues. Germline CDR1 reads SGHDN; CDR2 reads FVKESK. Trimming removed 3 bases from V and 4 bases from J; junction bases left unmatched: 2. The CDR3 loop is CASSHIAGGYNEQFF. The CDR3 DNA follows: TGTGCCAGCAGCCATATAGCGGGAGGGTACAATGAGCAGTTCTTC.